The present T cell receptor beta chain was sequenced within a study of T cell responses to AZD1222 COVID-19 vaccine (dated by TCRdb to 2020 to 2022). Background for the entire study: TCR sequencing covered more than 230 trial participants: 200 to 220 given two doses of AZD1222 and 26 given two doses of MenACWY control vaccine. Enrollment into the trials was organized by age into subgroups of 18-55, 56-69 and 70-plus years, and those subgroups contained roughly 150, 30 and 60 TCR-sequenced participants, respectively.

From the cysteine through the phenylalanine, the CDR3 covers 18 amino acids. Here the CDR3 DNA is all that survives: 54 bases in frame from base 1. At the junction V is shortened by 4 bases and J by 2 bases, with 20 bases in between. CDR1 and CDR2 were assigned from the germline V gene as LGHNA and YNFKEQ. The CDR3 regions of human TCRbeta chains were analyzed by immunosequencing. The paper's processing steps were these. Repertoire TCRs were checked for matches against a reference library of SARS-CoV-2-specific TCRs that had been generated using the MIRA antigen-specificity platform. Breadth was defined as the fraction of unique TCRs that were SARS-CoV-2-associated. Depth was defined as the fraction of total T cells that were SARS-CoV-2-associated. Using the MIRA data, each spike-specific TCR was mapped to the spike region that the TCR reacts to and placed in a CD4 or CD8 class. Log10-transformed breadth and depth values were compared by one-way ANOVA with Sidak's multiple comparisons tests. The source is immuneACCESS, and TCRdb retained only in-frame sequences with V and J called. Part of the clones is not carried over; for the studies checked, unresolved V genes explain less than half of this, and the remainder is unexplained. The V and J calls and clone size come from that table; D and trimming were worked out from the DNA. The sample data list 100,000 to 150,000 clones, and approximately 91% of these were observed just once. 1% to 1.4% of the sample comes from the top ten.

What the work shows at the level of the full study, not this receptor alone: Most participants were white British and females outnumbered males, and the authors suggested that clonal diversity may have been underestimated. In the small 56-69-year group, the increase in depth fell short of significance, most likely because of low power. Because no samples from the day 14 peak response were available, repertoires could be characterized only after the peak T cell response. Only a handful of AZD1222 recipients were SARS-CoV-2 seropositive at baseline, limiting conclusions about previously exposed vaccinees. Vaccine-associated CD4 TCRs spanned the whole spike protein, with dominant responses in regions 160-218 and 743-854. Spike-specific TCR breadth and depth rose significantly after two AZD1222 doses compared with day 0 and with MenACWY recipients. Epitopes outside the regions mutated in the B.1.351 and B.1.1.7 variants were reportedly recognized by nearly half of the unique spike-specific TCRs.

The time point label, read with the paper, signifies: about 28 days (+/-7) after the second vaccine dose. Because spike-specific TCR depth and breadth did not differ between the two schedules, AZD1222 recipients who got a second dose at roughly 4 weeks were pooled with those who got a second dose at roughly 12 weeks. Vaccinee samples were obtained from the UK trials COV001 and COV002, which included a single-blind randomized controlled phase 2/3 trial of AZD1222 (ChAdOx1 nCoV-19) in healthy adults. Trial participant PBMC samples were collected at day 0 and day 28 after the second dose for TCRbeta chain sequencing. Concerning this clone: Its target antigen remains unknown. No quality values exist for individual bases; no much larger clone is one base distant.

The source material was peripheral blood, sampled 28 days after the second AZD1222 dose. The chain joins TRBV4-2 to TRBJ2-2; a tentative D call is TRBD2 (6 bases match). The receptor's source is an adult who received the AZD1222 COVID-19 vaccine. The CDR3 amino acid sequence is: CASSPRAGGVFNTGELFF. The DNA sequence is given as TGTGCCAGCAGCCCCCGAGCCGGGGGTGTTTTCAACACCGGGGAGCTGTTTTTT.